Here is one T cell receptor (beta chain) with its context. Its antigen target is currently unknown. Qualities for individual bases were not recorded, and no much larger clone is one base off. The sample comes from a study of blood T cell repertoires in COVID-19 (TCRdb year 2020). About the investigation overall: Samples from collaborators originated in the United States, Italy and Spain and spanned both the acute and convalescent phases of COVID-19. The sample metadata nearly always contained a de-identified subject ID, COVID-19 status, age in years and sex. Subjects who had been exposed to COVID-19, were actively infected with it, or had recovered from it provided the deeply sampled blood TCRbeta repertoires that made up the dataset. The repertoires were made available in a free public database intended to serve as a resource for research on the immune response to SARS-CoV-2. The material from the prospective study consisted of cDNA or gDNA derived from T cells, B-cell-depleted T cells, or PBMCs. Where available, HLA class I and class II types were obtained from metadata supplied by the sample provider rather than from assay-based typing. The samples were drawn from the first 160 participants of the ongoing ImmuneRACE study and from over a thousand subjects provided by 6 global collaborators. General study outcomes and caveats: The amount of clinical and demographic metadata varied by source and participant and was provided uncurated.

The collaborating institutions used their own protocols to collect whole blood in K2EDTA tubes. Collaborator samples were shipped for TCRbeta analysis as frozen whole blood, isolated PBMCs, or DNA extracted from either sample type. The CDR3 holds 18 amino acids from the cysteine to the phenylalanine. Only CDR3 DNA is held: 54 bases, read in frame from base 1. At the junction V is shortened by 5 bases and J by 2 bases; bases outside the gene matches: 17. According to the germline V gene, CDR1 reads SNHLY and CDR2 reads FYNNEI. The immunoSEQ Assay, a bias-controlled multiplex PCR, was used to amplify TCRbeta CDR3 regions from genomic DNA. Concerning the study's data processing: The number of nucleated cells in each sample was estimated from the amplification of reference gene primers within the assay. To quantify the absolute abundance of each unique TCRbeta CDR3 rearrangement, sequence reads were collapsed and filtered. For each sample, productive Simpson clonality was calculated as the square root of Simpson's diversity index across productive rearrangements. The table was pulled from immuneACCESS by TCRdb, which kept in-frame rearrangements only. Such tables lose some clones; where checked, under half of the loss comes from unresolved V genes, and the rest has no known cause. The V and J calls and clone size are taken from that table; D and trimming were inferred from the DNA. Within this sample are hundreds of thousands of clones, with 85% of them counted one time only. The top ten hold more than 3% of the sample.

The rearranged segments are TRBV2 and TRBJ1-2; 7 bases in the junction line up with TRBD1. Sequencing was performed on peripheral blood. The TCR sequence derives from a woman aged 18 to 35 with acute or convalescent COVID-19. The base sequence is TGTGCCAGCAGTTCTAGAGACAGGGTATTTGGACGCAACTATGGCTACACCTTC. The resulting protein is CASSSRDRVFGRNYGYTF.